The clone carrying this T cell receptor beta chain was observed a handful of times. This sample was taken from a study of sequential checkpoint blockade in melanoma. Study in general: TCRβ was sequenced from DNA of some 97 pretreatment tumors.

Libraries were prepared by immunoSEQ multiplex PCR; TCRdb keeps only in-frame clonotypes and omits some of them. There are about 9,600 clones in the sample; less than 25% occur only once, and around 16% lies in the top ten. Treatment indicated: randomized to nivolumab then ipilimumab (arm A) or the reverse (arm B). The V and J ends lost 5 bases and 5 bases, in that order; junction bases with no gene match: 4. This CDR3 contains 13 residues. The germline gives CDR1 MNHGY, CDR2 SAAAGT. Specimen: tumor tissue (inferred from file names), collected from a patient given nivolumab and ipilimumab in sequence. This chain connects TRBV6-8 to TRBJ2-7, with 9 bases fitting TRBD1. The source of this sequence is a human donor with melanoma. The CDR3 spells CASSGDRVNEQYF. CDR3 bases: TGTGCCAGCAGTGGGGACAGGGTCAACGAGCAGTACTTC.